The 26 T cell receptor beta chains presented below share a single source sample, sequenced in a study of technical replicates of blood from several donors (dated by TCRdb to 2015 to 2018). The library was prepared using the immunoSEQ multiplex PCR assay. TCRdb stores this immuneACCESS table with in-frame sequences only. Part of the clones is absent; in the studies checked, under half of the shortfall reflects unresolved V genes, and no reason is known for the rest. The table for this sample lists about 97,000 clones; about 95% of them were counted only once. Clones ranked in the top ten supply 0.25% to 0.35% of the sample. Sequenced: T cells isolated from PBMCs. These receptors were taken from a human donor in good health.

The chain couples TRBV4-1 to TRBJ1-3; D unresolved. Per germline, CDR1 MGHRA and CDR2 YSYEKL. This CDR3 spans 15 amino acids. The V end lost 2 bases, the J end lost 0 bases, and 8 bases lay between the germline ends. The CDR3 protein is CASSQIDTSGNTIYF. CDR3 bases: TGCGCCAGCAGCCAAATTGACACCTCTGGAAACACCATATATTTT.

The chain combines TRBV19 with TRBJ1-3, with 7 bases aligning to TRBD1. Trimming cost V 5 bases and J 1 base; bases outside gene matches: 5. Germline V gene lookup returns CDR1 LNHDA and CDR2 SQIVND (reference sequence). The CDR3 runs to 15 residues. The CDR3 nucleotides read TGTGCCAGTAGTGAGAACAGGGGATCTGGAAACACCATATATTTT. Protein product: CASSENRGSGNTIYF.

The chain has TRBV5-1 and TRBJ2-7; TRBD2 might be the D (6 bases). V was shortened by 0 bases and J by 4 bases, with 14 bases between the two germline ends. The CDR3 contains 15 residues. The germline CDR1 and CDR2 sequences are SGHRS and YFSETQ. The CDR3 loop reads CASSLAGGVLYEQYF. CDR3 coding DNA: TGCGCCAGCAGCTTGGCCGGCGGGGTACTTTACGAGCAGTACTTC.

This sequence joins TRBV28 and TRBJ1-4; 9 positions match TRBD1. CDR3 size: 16 residues. J gave up 7 bases and V 6 bases, and 12 bases lay outside the gene matches. In germline, CDR1 is MDHEN, CDR2 SYDVKM. The CDR3 spells CASRLPTGGLSEKLFF. The CDR3 DNA is TGTGCCAGCAGGCTACCCACAGGGGGCTTGAGTGAAAAACTGTTTTTT.

In DNA, the CDR3 is TGTGCCACCAGCCAAGACAGGCGACTTAACTATGGCTACACCTTC. It encodes CATSQDRRLNYGYTF. The V call is TRBV15, the J call TRBJ1-2, with a possible D match to TRBD1 (6 bases). V was pared by 5 bases and J by 1 base, with 14 bases between. The CDR3 consists of 15 residues. Germline CDR1 and CDR2: LNHNV and YYDKDF (reference sequence).

The gene calls are TRBV27 and TRBJ1-1; 9 positions agree with TRBD1. The CDR3 runs 17 residues. Germline V gene lookup returns CDR1 MNHEY and CDR2 SMNVEV (reference sequence). The junction had 10 bases not matched to a gene; V was cut back by 4 bases and J by 1 base. DNA for the CDR3: TGTGCCAGCAGTTCTCCGGGACAGGGTAACGCGAACACTGAAGCTTTCTTT. This codes for CASSSPGQGNANTEAFF.

This clone was counted a single time. V gene TRBV27 combines with J gene TRBJ1-2; 7 positions match TRBD1. There are 13 residues in the CDR3. CDR1 and CDR2 from the germline V gene are MNHEY and SMNVEV (reference sequence). V dropped 5 bases and J dropped 7; count of bases not matched to a gene: 7. The CDR3 spells CASSRSGGAGYTF. The CDR3 coding sequence is TGTGCCAGCAGTCGGTCAGGGGGTGCTGGCTACACCTTC.

The chain carries TRBV28 and TRBJ2-7, with D perhaps matching TRBD2 (6 bases). CDR3 length: 14 residues. V was shortened by 7 bases and J by 2 bases, with 15 bases between the two germline ends. Germline V gene data show CDR1 as MDHEN and CDR2 as SYDVKM. This CDR3 reads CASTQDTSPYEQYF. CDR3 nucleotides: TGTGCCAGCACCCAAGACACTAGCCCCTACGAGCAGTACTTC. The complete variable domain, with remaining parts taken from reference TRBV28 and TRBJ2-7, reads DVKVTQSSRYLVKRTGEKVFLECVQDMDHENMFWYRQDPGLGLRLIYFSYDVKMKEKGDIPEGYSVSREKKERFSLILESASTNQTSMYLCASTQDTSPYEQYFGPGTRLTVT.

The V and J genes are TRBV4-3 and TRBJ2-3, with D uncertain. Germline CDR1 LGHNA, CDR2 YSLEER. V lost 1 base, J lost 1 base, and 9 bases lay in between. The CDR3 is 15 residues long. DNA of the CDR3: TGCGCCAGCAGCCAAGCCCCCTTAGGCACAGATACGCAGTATTTT. Translated, it gives CASSQAPLGTDTQYF.

The gene calls are TRBV4-3 and TRBJ2-1; TRBD1 is a possible D gene (5 bases). V shed 0 bases and J shed 5 bases, with 11 bases lying between them. CDR3 length equals 15 residues. Germline CDR1 and CDR2: LGHNA and YSLEER. The CDR3 loop reads CASSQEGQAHNEQFF. In DNA, the CDR3 is TGCGCCAGCAGCCAAGAGGGGCAGGCCCACAATGAGCAGTTCTTC.

This clone was detected only once. The chain couples TRBV7-6 to TRBJ1-6; TRBD1 might be the D (5 bases). Germline V gene data show CDR1 as SGHVS and CDR2 as FNYEAQ. CDR3 length equals 14 residues. V was trimmed by 1 base and J by 6 bases, leaving 7 bases between them. The chain's CDR3 is CASSLGRANSPLHF. The CDR3 DNA is TGTGCCAGCAGCTTAGGCAGGGCTAATTCACCCCTCCACTTT.

The chain links TRBV7-2 to TRBJ2-2; 9 bases line up with TRBD2. The CDR3 has 16 residues. Germline V lookup: CDR1 SGHTA, CDR2 FQGNSA. Trimming cost V 3 bases and J 5 bases; bases outside gene matches: 7. CDR3 in DNA: TGTGCCAGCAGCTTTCTAGCGGGGAGTCTAACCGGGGAGCTGTTTTTT. Its translation is CASSFLAGSLTGELFF. Based on the CDR3 plus reference TRBV7-2 and TRBJ2-2, the full variable domain is GAGVSQSPSNKVTEKGKDVELRCDPISGHTALYWYRQSLGQGLEFLIYFQGNSAPDKSGLPSDRFSAERTGGSVSTLTIQRTQQEDSAVYLCASSFLAGSLTGELFFGEGSRLTVL.

This clone was seen only a few times. The rearrangement links TRBV27 to TRBJ1-2; 7 positions agree with TRBD1. With V trimmed by 0 bases and J by 13 bases, 5 bases remained unmatched. Germline lookup yields CDR1 MNHEY and CDR2 SMNVEV (reference sequence). The CDR3 is 12 residues long. This CDR3 reads CASSLSLGGSTF. The DNA for the CDR3 is TGTGCCAGCAGTTTATCTTTAGGGGGCAGCACCTTC.

V and J are TRBV7-2 and TRBJ1-5, with 7 bases aligning to TRBD1. The CDR3 spans 16 residues. V shed 5 bases, J shed 7 bases, and the junction held 14 bases outside the gene matches. Germline V gene data show CDR1 as SGHTA and CDR2 as FQGNSA. CDR3 bases: TGTGCCAGCAGCCCCAAGGGCCCACAGGGGCGGCAGCCCCAGCATTTT. It codes for CASSPKGPQGRQPQHF.

This sequence joins TRBV19 and TRBJ2-1, with D maybe TRBD2 (5 bases). The V end was cut by 2 bases, the J end by 6 bases, with 14 bases between. Germline V gene sequence: CDR1 LNHDA, CDR2 SQIVND (reference sequence). CDR3 length: 15 amino acids. CDR3 region: CASSILPLAGNEQFF. The CDR3 nucleotides read TGTGCCAGTAGTATACTTCCCCTAGCTGGCAATGAGCAGTTCTTC. Full variable domain (remainder filled in from reference TRBV19 and TRBJ2-1): DGGITQSPKYLFRKEGQNVTLSCEQNLNHDAMYWYRQDPGQGLRLIYYSQIVNDFQKGDIAEGYSVSREKKESFPLTVTSAQKNPTAFYLCASSILPLAGNEQFFGPGTRLTVL.

The chain employs TRBV19 and TRBJ2-7, with TRBD2 matching 9 bases. The V gene's germline CDR1 is LNHDA and CDR2 SQIVND (reference sequence). The CDR3 extends over 14 amino acids. V was pared by 5 bases and J by 6 bases, with 8 bases of the junction left unmatched. The CDR3 sequence: CASSVSGSRGEQYF. DNA for the CDR3: TGTGCCAGTAGTGTTAGCGGGAGTCGGGGCGAGCAGTACTTC.

V gene TRBV6-5 combines with J gene TRBJ1-1, with 7 bases fitting TRBD1. V shed 2 bases and J 11 bases; nucleotides not matched to a gene: 14. CDR1 MNHEY and CDR2 SVGAGI come from the germline V gene. The CDR3 loop spans 15 amino acids. The CDR3 nucleotides are TGTGCCAGCAGTTACGGGACCAACAGGGGATCGCGGGCTTTCTTT. Its translation is CASSYGTNRGSRAFF.

The chain carries TRBV4-2 and TRBJ2-7; 11 bases line up with TRBD2. The CDR3 contains 18 residues. The germline V gene has CDR1 LGHNA and CDR2 YNFKEQ. The V gene end was trimmed by 1 base and the J gene end by 0 bases; junction bases not matched to a gene: 8. The CDR3 region has the DNA TGTGCCAGCAGCCAAGGCCCTAGCGGGAGGACTAGCTCCTACGAGCAGTACTTC. Amino acid sequence: CASSQGPSGRTSSYEQYF.

This clone was seen once. This chain connects TRBV29-1 to TRBJ2-1, with D perhaps matching TRBD2 (5 bases). The CDR3 covers 15 residues. V lost 5 bases and J 15 bases, leaving 29 bases between the germline ends. CDR1 is SQVTM and CDR2 is ANQGSEA in the germline V gene. In nucleotides, the CDR3 is TGCAGCGTTAGGAGGCGGACTGGCGAATTCCCCGTTTTGTTCTTC. Translation gives CSVRRRTGEFPVLFF.

The V and J genes are TRBV30 and TRBJ2-1; D perhaps matches TRBD2 (5 bases). Per germline, CDR1 GTSNPN and CDR2 SVGIG (reference sequence). The CDR3 has 14 residues. Between the trimmed V and J ends, which lost 0 bases and 5 bases, there was a span of 11 bases. The DNA for the CDR3 is TGTGCCTGGAGTGTAAGAGCGGTGAACAATGAGCAGTTCTTC. This translates into CAWSVRAVNNEQFF.

The CDR3 nucleotides are TGTGCCTGGGATAGCGGAGACTCCTACAATGAGCAGTTCTTC. Amino acid sequence: CAWDSGDSYNEQFF. V gene TRBV30 combines with J gene TRBJ2-1, with D possibly being TRBD2 (6 bases). Germline values: CDR1 GTSNPN, CDR2 SVGIG (reference sequence). The CDR3 loop spans 14 amino acids. V lost 5 bases and J 0 bases, leaving 11 bases between the germline ends.

This rearrangement joins TRBV19 to TRBJ1-1; a possible D gene is TRBD1 (5 bases). Germline V gene lookup returns CDR1 LNHDA and CDR2 SQIVND (reference sequence). Trimming pared 5 bases from V and 0 bases from J, leaving 10 bases between. This CDR3 is built from 14 residues. DNA of the CDR3: TGTGCCAGTAGTCTTCCAGGGCTGAACACTGAAGCTTTCTTT. Its translation is CASSLPGLNTEAFF.

This sequence joins TRBV9 and TRBJ1-2; 9 nucleotides line up with TRBD1. Germline CDR1 is SGDLS and CDR2 is YYNGEE. V gave up 4 bases and J gave up 8 bases; unmatched junction bases: 6. The CDR3 is 13 residues long. CDR3 sequence (DNA): TGTGCCAGCAGCACCACAGGGGGCCGGGGCTACACCTTC. Amino acid sequence: CASSTTGGRGYTF. The variable domain in full, completed from reference TRBV9 and TRBJ1-2, reads DSGVTQTPKHLITATGQRVTLRCSPRSGDLSVYWYQQSLDQGLQFLIQYYNGEERAKGNILERFSAQQFPDLHSELNLSSLELGDSALYFCASSTTGGRGYTFGSGTRLTVV.

The chain links TRBV30 to TRBJ2-3, with 8 bases matching TRBD2. Trimming at V came to 5 bases and at J to 3 bases, leaving 13 bases not matched to a gene. Germline assignment: CDR1 GTSNPN and CDR2 SVGIG (reference sequence). The CDR3 is 16 residues long. CDR3 protein: CAWDTGASGLTDTQYF. The DNA of the CDR3 is TGTGCCTGGGACACGGGGGCTAGCGGGTTGACAGATACGCAGTATTTT.

The J gene is TRBJ2-2, the V gene TRBV4-3, with TRBD2 matching 10 bases. V trimming: 2 bases; J trimming: 5 bases; junction bases outside the gene matches: 11. In germline, CDR1 is LGHNA, CDR2 YSLEER. The length of the CDR3 is 18 residues. The CDR3 nucleotides read TGCGCCAGCAGCCAAATAGCGGGAGGATCCCTAAAAACCGGGGAGCTGTTTTTT. This gives the protein CASSQIAGGSLKTGELFF.

This clone appeared a single time. This chain connects TRBV11-2 to TRBJ2-1, with 10 nucleotides matching TRBD1. Germline CDR1 reads SGHAT; CDR2 reads FQNNGV. V was clipped by 5 bases and J by 4 bases; unmatched bases: 8. The CDR3 sequence is 16 residues long. The CDR3 protein is CASSPPGTGEYNEQFF. CDR3 in DNA: TGTGCCAGCAGCCCCCCCGGGACAGGGGAATACAATGAGCAGTTCTTC.